The 18 T cell receptor beta chains below all came from one sample that was sequenced in a study of tumor and adjacent non-tumor tissue in lung cancer. A modified ARM-PCR protocol with three rounds of nested PCR amplified TCRbeta. TCRdb reprocessed the multiplex PCR reads with MiXCR, giving one entry per CDR3 protein. Seen here are some 100,000 distinct CDR3 sequences, approximately 60% observed once, and the top ten hold approximately 18%. RNA was extracted from bulk tissue without any cell sorting. The normal lung tissue was taken more than 3 cm from the tumor edge. Sequenced sample: distant non-tumor lung tissue. The receptors originated from a man between 25 and 39 years old with non-small cell lung cancer.

This clonotype was observed at least ten times. The rearrangement joins TRBV13 to TRBJ2-7, with D hard to call. The CDR3 consists of 12 residues. V was shortened by 1 base and J by 5 bases, with 6 bases between the two germline ends. The V gene's germline CDR1 is PRHDT and CDR2 FYEKMQ (reference sequence). The CDR3 sequence is CASSLAADEQYF. The CDR3 nucleotides read TGTGCCAGCAGCTTAGCGGCAGACGAGCAGTACTTC.

Concerning this clonotype: Possible read error: a much larger clone is one base away. The chain is built from TRBV5-6 and TRBJ2-2, with 11 bases fitting TRBD2. Germline CDR1 SGHDT, CDR2 YYEEEE. The CDR3 consists of 15 residues. The CDR3 is CASSTPLAGAGEPFF. The CDR3 bases are TGTGCCAGCAGCACCCCACTAGCGGGAGCCGGGGAGCCGTTTTTT.

Here the CDR3 reads CSLSGNGNEQFF. The CDR3 DNA sequence: TGCAGCCTTAGCGGGAACGGCAATGAGCAGTTCTTC. The chain carries TRBV20-1 and TRBJ2-1; 8 bases map to TRBD2. CDR1 and CDR2 (germline): DFQATT, SNEGSKA (reference sequence). This CDR3 has 12 residues.

The chain carries TRBV11-3 and TRBJ2-5; 10 bases map to TRBD1. Per the germline V gene, CDR1 is SGHNT and CDR2 is YENEEA. The CDR3 is made up of 14 amino acids. The V gene end was trimmed by 9 bases and the J gene end by 8 bases; junction bases not matched to a gene: 12. The CDR3 loop reads CASSSGTGVDTQYF. The CDR3 DNA is TGTGCCAGTAGTTCCGGGACAGGGGTAGATACCCAGTACTTC.

This clonotype was recorded only once. This sequence joins TRBV29-1 and TRBJ2-5; TRBD2 aligns across 9 bases. The CDR3 has 16 amino acids. Per germline, CDR1 SQVTM and CDR2 ANQGSEA. J was trimmed by 5 bases and V by 4 bases; bases with no gene match: 14. The CDR3 sequence is CSVAVNSGSVVETQYF. CDR3 DNA: TGCAGCGTTGCGGTCAATAGCGGGAGTGTTGTGGAGACCCAGTACTTC.

This clonotype has just a few counts. The rearrangement uses TRBV11-2 and TRBJ2-3, with D unclear. Germline V gene lookup returns CDR1 SGHAT and CDR2 FQNNGV. The CDR3 length is 15 residues. Trimming cost V 1 base and J 6 bases, with 14 bases left between them. The CDR3 here is CASSLGSVRADTQYF. Written as DNA, the CDR3 is TGTGCCAGCAGCTTAGGGTCCGTACGGGCGGATACGCAGTATTTT.

Of note for this clonotype: At one end, the junction sequence differs from germline, possibly due to a read error. The V call is TRBV11-3, the J call TRBJ2-2; D uncertain. Germline V CDR1 and CDR2: SGHNT, YENEEA. The CDR3 contains 14 residues. CDR3: CTSSLKGFTVKLFF. The CDR3 region has the DNA TGTACCAGCAGCTTGAAGGGATTCACCGTGAAGCTGTTTTTT.

About this clonotype itself: One junction end disagrees with the germline gene, perhaps due to a read error. The J gene is TRBJ2-3, the V gene TRBV7-9; 7 nucleotides line up with TRBD2. This CDR3 is 17 amino acids long. Germline CDR1 SEHNR, CDR2 FQNEAQ (reference sequence). The CDR3 region is CASSPSSSGGSTDTQCF. The CDR3 DNA reads as TGTGCCAGCAGCCCCTCCTCTAGCGGAGGGTCCACAGATACGCAGTGTTTT.

On this clonotype: One end of the junction does not line up with germline, which may come from a read error. For the CDR3, the DNA is TGTAGTGCTCCTCGCGGGAGTGAAGAGGCCCAGTACTTC. Translation: CSAPRGSEEAQYF. This chain connects TRBV20-1 to TRBJ2-5, with 7 nucleotides matching TRBD2. Germline CDR1 reads DFQATT; CDR2 reads SNEGSKA (reference sequence). This CDR3 is built from 13 residues.

Many counts were recorded for this clonotype. V is TRBV20-1 and J is TRBJ1-5; D perhaps matches TRBD1 (6 bases). The CDR3 loop spans 14 amino acids. V lost 2 bases, J lost 1 base, and 9 bases lay in between. Germline V CDR1 and CDR2: DFQATT, SNEGSKA (reference sequence). CDR3 loop: CSARQGSSNQPQHF. The DNA for the CDR3 is TGCAGTGCTAGACAGGGGAGCAGCAATCAGCCCCAGCATTTT.

The sample holds one count of this clonotype. Because it lacks the conserved phenylalanine or tryptophan at the end, this CDR3 is likely a read error. The V and J genes are TRBV20-1 and TRBJ2-6; D is perhaps TRBD1 (5 bases). CDR3 length equals 17 residues. From germline, CDR1 is DFQATT and CDR2 SNEGSKA (reference sequence). This chain's CDR3 is CSARVHLEFSGASVLTL. Written as DNA, the CDR3 is TGCAGTGCTAGGGTGCACCTAGAATTCTCTGGGGCCAGCGTCCTGACTCTC.

In the case of this clonotype: This may stem from a read error, because a much larger clone lies one nucleotide away. This chain links TRBV13 with TRBJ2-1; D gene unclear. CDR3 length: 12 residues. Germline V gene sequence: CDR1 PRHDT, CDR2 FYEKMQ (reference sequence). CDR3 loop: CASRGEYNERFF. The CDR3 DNA is TGTGCCAGCAGAGGCGAGTACAATGAGCGGTTCTTC. The whole variable domain, remainder taken from reference TRBV13 and TRBJ2-1, is AAGVIQSPRHLIKEKRETATLKCYPIPRHDTVYWYQQGPGQDPQFLISFYEKMQSDKGSIPDRFSAQQFSDYHSELNMSSLELGDSALYFCASRGEYNERFFGPGTRLTVL.

As concerns this clonotype: The junction departs from germline at one end; a sequencing error may be responsible. This chain links TRBV20-1 with TRBJ2-6; 7 nucleotides line up with TRBD1. Germline V gene data show CDR1 as DFQATT and CDR2 as SNEGSKA (reference sequence). The CDR3 spans 17 residues. The CDR3 is CSVLTTGWRSGANVLTF. In nucleotides, the CDR3 is TGTAGTGTCCTCACGACAGGGTGGCGCTCTGGGGCCAACGTTCTGACCTTC.

This chain connects TRBV11-2 to TRBJ1-1; 7 bases agree with TRBD1. The CDR3 totals 16 residues. The ends lost 2 bases at V and 8 bases at J; junction bases unmatched: 14. CDR1 and CDR2 (germline): SGHAT, FQNNGV. CDR3 residues: CASSLSTGSGYREAFF. DNA for the CDR3: TGTGCCAGCAGCTTATCGACAGGGTCGGGATATCGGGAAGCTTTCTTT.

Note on this clonotype: One end of the junction varies from germline; a read error may be responsible. The gene calls are TRBV4-2 and TRBJ2-5, with 11 nucleotides matching TRBD2. The CDR3 loop spans 16 amino acids. CDR1 and CDR2 (germline): LGHNA, YNFKEQ. CDR3 bases: TGTGCCAGCAGTCAGTCTACTAGCGGGGGACAAGAGGCCCAGTACTTC. Translating gives CASSQSTSGGQEAQYF.

Notes on this clonotype: A much larger clone lies a single base off, so this may be a read error. The chain employs TRBV12-3 or TRBV12-4 and TRBJ1-5; tentatively, D is TRBD1 (5 bases). The end of the DNA fits TRBJ2-3 better, so the J call may be wrong. The CDR3 spans 13 residues. CDR3: CASSADRNQPQYF. The CDR3 DNA reads TGTGCCAGCAGTGCAGACAGAAATCAGCCCCAGTATTTT.

This clonotype was seen many times. The chain employs TRBV20-1 and TRBJ2-5; no firm D call. The CDR3 length is 11 residues. CDR1 is DFQATT, CDR2 SNEGSKA, per germline (reference sequence). The V end was cut by 2 bases, the J end by 4 bases, with 5 bases between. The DNA of the CDR3 is TGCAGTGCTAGATTCGCAGAGACCCAGTACTTC. Amino acid sequence: CSARFAETQYF.

There are a few counts of this clonotype. The V gene is TRBV13, the J gene TRBJ2-5; the D gene is possibly TRBD2 (7 bases). V was cut by 5 bases and J by 5 bases, with 21 bases left in between. Germline CDR1 PRHDT, CDR2 FYEKMQ (reference sequence). This CDR3 has 16 amino acids. Here the CDR3 reads CASSLRKGEGPETQYF. The CDR3 DNA reads TGTGCCAGCAGCCTCCGGAAGGGGGAGGGCCCGGAGACCCAGTACTTC.